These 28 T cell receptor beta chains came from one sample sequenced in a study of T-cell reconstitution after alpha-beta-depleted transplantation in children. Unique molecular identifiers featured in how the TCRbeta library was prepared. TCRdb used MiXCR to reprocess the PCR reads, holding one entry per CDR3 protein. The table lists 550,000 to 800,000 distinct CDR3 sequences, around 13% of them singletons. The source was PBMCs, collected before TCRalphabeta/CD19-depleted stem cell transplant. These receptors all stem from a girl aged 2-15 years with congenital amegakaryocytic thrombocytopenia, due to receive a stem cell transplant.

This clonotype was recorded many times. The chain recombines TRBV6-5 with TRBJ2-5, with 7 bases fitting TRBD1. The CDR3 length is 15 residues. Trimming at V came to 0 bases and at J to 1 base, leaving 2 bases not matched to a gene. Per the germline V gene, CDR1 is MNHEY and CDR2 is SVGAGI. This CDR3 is CASSYSGTAQETQYF. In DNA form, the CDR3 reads TGTGCCAGCAGTTACTCCGGGACAGCCCAAGAGACCCAGTACTTC.

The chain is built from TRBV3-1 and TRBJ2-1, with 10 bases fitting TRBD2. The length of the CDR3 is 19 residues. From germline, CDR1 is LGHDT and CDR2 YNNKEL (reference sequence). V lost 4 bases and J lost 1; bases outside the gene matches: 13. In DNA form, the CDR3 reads TGTGCCAGCAGCCCGAGAAACCTAGCGGGAGCTAGTTCCTACAATGAGCAGTTCTTC. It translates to CASSPRNLAGASSYNEQFF.

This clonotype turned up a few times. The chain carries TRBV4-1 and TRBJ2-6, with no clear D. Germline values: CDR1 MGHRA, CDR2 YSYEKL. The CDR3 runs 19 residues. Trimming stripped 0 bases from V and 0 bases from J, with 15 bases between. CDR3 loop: CASSQDRTALISGANVLTF. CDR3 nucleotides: TGCGCCAGCAGCCAAGATAGGACGGCCCTGATCTCTGGGGCCAACGTCCTGACTTTC.

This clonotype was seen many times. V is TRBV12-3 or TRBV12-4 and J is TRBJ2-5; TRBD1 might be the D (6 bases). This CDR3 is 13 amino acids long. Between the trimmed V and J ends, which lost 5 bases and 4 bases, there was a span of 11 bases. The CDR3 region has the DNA TGTGCCAGCAGTAAAGACAGGTTAGAGACCCAGTACTTC. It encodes CASSKDRLETQYF.

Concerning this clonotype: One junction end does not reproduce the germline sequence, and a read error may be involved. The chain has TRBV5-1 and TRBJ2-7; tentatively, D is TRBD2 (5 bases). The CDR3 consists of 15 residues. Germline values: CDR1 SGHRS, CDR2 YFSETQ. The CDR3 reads CANSFSIRSGCEQYF. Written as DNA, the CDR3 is TGCGCCAACAGCTTTTCTATCCGTTCGGGGTGCGAGCAGTACTTC.

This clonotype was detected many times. The CDR3 region has the DNA TGCAGTGCTAGACCCCCTGCGGGAAAAGAGACCCAGTACTTC. Its protein product is CSARPPAGKETQYF. The chain couples TRBV20-1 to TRBJ2-5; the D gene is possibly TRBD2 (6 bases). Trimming cost V 2 bases and J 3 bases, with 13 bases left between them. Germline V gives CDR1 DFQATT, CDR2 SNEGSKA (reference sequence). This CDR3 has 14 amino acids.

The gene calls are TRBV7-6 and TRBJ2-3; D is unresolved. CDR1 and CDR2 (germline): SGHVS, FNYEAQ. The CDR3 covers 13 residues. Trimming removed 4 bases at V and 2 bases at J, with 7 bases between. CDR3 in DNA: TGTGCCAGCAGCTGGGCAAACACAGATACGCAGTATTTT. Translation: CASSWANTDTQYF.

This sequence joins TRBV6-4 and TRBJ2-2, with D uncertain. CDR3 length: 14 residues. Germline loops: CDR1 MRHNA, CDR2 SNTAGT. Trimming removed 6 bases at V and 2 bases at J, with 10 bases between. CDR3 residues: CASSAERNTGELFF. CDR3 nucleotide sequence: TGTGCCAGCAGCGCGGAACGAAACACCGGGGAGCTGTTTTTT.

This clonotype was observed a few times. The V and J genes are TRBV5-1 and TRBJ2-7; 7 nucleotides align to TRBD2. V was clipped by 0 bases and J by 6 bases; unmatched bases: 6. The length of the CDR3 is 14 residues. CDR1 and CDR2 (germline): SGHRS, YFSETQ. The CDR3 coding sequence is TGCGCCAGCAGCTTGGAGCAGCGGGGCCTCGAGCAGTACTTC. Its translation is CASSLEQRGLEQYF.

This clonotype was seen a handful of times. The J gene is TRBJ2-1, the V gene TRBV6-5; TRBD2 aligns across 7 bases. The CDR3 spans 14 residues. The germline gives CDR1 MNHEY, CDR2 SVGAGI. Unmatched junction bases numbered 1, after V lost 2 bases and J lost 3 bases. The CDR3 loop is CASSYSGVYNEQFF. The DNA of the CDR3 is TGTGCCAGCAGTTACAGCGGGGTCTACAATGAGCAGTTCTTC.

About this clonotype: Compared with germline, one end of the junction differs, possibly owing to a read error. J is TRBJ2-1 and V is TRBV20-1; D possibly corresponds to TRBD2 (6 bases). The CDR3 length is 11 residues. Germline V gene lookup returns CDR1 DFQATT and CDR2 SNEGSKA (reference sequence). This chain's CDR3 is CPTGESHEQSF. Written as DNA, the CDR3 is TGCCCCACGGGGGAGAGCCATGAGCAGTCCTTC.

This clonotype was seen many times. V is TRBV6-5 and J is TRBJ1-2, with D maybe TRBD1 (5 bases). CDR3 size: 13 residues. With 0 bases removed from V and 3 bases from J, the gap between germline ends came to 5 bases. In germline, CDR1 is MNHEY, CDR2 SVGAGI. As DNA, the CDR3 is TGTGCCAGCAGTTACTCGACAGACTATGGCTACACCTTC. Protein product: CASSYSTDYGYTF.

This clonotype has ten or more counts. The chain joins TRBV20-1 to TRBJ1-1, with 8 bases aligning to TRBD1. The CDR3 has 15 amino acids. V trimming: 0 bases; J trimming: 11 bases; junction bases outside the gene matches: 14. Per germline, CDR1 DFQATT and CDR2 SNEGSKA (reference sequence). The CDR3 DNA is TGCAGTGCTAGAGATAGTCCTCCACAGGGGGAGAGGGCTTTCTTT. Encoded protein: CSARDSPPQGERAFF.

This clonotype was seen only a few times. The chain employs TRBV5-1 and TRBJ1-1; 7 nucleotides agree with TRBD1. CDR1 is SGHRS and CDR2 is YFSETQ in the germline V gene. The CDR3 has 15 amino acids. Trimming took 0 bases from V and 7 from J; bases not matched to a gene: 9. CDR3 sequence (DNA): TGCGCCAGCAGCTTGGCCGTCAGGGGGTCAGGTGAAGCTTTCTTT. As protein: CASSLAVRGSGEAFF.

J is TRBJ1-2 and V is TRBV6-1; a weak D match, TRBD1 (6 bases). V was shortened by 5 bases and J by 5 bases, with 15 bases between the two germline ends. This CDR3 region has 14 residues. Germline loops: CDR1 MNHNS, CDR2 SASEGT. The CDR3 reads CASSRTAREYGYTF. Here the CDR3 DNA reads TGTGCCAGCAGTAGGACAGCTCGGGAGTATGGCTACACCTTC.

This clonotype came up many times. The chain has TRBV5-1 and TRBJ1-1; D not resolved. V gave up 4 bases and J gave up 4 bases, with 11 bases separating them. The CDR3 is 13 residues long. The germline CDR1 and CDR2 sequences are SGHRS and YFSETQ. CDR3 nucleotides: TGCGCCAGCAGCAGGGCCTTGAGCACTGAAGCTTTCTTT. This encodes CASSRALSTEAFF.

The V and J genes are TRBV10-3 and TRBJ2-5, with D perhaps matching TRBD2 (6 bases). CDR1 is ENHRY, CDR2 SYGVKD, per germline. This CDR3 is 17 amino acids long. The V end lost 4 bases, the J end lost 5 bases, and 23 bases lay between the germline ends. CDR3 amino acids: CAISGEEGGPHKETQYF. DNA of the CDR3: TGTGCCATCAGTGGGGAAGAGGGAGGCCCCCACAAGGAGACCCAGTACTTC.

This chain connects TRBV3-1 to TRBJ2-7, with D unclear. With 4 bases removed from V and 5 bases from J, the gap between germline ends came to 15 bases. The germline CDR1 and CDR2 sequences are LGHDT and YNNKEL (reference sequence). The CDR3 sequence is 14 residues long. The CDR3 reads CASSPRVFRDEQYF. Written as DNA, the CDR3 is TGTGCCAGCAGCCCACGGGTATTCCGGGACGAGCAGTACTTC.

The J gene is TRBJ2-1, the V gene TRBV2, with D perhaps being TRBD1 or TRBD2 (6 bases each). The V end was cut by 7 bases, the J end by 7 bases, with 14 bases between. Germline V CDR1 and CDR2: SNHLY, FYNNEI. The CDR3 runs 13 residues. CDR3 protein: CASKEGGPNEQFF. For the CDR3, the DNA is TGTGCCAGCAAGGAAGGGGGGCCGAATGAGCAGTTCTTC.

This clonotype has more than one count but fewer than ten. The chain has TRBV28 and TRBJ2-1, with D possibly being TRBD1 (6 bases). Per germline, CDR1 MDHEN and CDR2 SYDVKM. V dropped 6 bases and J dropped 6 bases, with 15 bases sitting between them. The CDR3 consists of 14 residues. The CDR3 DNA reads TGTGCCAGCAGCGTCCCCCTACAGGGCAATGAGCAGTTCTTC. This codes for CASSVPLQGNEQFF.

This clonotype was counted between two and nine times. CDR3 DNA sequence: TGCGCCAGCAGCTTGGAAGGGACACGGGATCCCCAGCATTTT. Translation gives CASSLEGTRDPQHF. The chain employs TRBV5-1 and TRBJ1-5; tentatively, D is TRBD1 (6 bases). Per germline, CDR1 SGHRS and CDR2 YFSETQ. Trimming cost V 0 bases and J 10 bases, with 14 bases left between them. The CDR3 length is 14 residues.

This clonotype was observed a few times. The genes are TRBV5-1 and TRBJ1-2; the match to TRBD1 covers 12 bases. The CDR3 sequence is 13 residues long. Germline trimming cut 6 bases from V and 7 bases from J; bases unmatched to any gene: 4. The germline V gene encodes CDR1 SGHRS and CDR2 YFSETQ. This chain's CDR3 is CASTGQGALGYTF. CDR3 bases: TGCGCCAGCACGGGACAGGGGGCGCTTGGCTACACCTTC.

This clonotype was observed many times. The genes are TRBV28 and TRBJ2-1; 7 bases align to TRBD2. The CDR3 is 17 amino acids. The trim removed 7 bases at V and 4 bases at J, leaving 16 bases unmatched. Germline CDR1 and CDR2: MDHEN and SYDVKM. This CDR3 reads CASNFYKTSRIYNEQFF. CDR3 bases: TGTGCCAGCAATTTCTACAAGACTAGCCGGATTTACAATGAGCAGTTCTTC.

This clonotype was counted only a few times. For the CDR3, the DNA is TGCAGTGCTCCAACAGGGTTACTAGAGACCCAGTACTTC. Its translation is CSAPTGLLETQYF. The genes are TRBV20-1 and TRBJ2-5; TRBD1 might be the D (6 bases). V lost 5 bases and J lost 4, with 14 bases in between. Germline V gene sequence: CDR1 DFQATT, CDR2 SNEGSKA (reference sequence). The CDR3 sequence is 13 residues long.

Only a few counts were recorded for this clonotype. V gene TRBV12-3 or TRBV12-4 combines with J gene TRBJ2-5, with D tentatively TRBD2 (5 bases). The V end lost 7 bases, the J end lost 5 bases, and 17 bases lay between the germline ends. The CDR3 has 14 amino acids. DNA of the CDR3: TGTGCCAGCAACTTCGGCGGGTTTGCGGAGACCCAGTACTTC. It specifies CASNFGGFAETQYF.

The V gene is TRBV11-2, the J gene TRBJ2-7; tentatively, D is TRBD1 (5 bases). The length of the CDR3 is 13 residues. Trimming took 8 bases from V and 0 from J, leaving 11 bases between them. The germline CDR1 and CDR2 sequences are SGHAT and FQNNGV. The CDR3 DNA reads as TGTGCCAGCTGCAGGGCCCCCTCCTACGAGCAGTACTTC. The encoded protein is CASCRAPSYEQYF.

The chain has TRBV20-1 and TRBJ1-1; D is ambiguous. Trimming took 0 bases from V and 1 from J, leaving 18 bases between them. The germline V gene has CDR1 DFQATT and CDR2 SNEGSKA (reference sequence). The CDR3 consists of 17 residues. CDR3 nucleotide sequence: TGCAGTGCTAGAGATCCGAGGGCCATGTCGGGGAACACTGAAGCTTTCTTT. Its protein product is CSARDPRAMSGNTEAFF.

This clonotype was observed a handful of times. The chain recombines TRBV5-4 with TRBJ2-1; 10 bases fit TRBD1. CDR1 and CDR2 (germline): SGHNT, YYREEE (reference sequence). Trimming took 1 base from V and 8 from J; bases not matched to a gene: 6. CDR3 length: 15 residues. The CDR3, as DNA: TGTGCCAGCAGCTTGCCGGGACAGGGGCGGCATGAGCAGTTCTTC. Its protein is CASSLPGQGRHEQFF.